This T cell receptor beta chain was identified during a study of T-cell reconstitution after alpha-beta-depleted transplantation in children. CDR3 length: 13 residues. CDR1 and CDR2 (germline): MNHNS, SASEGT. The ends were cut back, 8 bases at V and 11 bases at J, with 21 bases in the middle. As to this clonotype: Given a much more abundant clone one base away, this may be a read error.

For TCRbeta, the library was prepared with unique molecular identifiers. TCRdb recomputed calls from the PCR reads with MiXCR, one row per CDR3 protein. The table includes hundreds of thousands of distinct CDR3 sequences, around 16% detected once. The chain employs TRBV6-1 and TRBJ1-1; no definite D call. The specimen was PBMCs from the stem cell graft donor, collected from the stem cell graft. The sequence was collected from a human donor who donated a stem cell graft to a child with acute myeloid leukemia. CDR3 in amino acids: CASSPWSPEDAFF. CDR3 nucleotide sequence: TGTGCCAGCTCGCCGTGGAGCCCAGAAGACGCTTTCTTT.